The clone carrying this TCR beta chain has a single count. Its antigen is as yet unknown. Here immunoSEQ multiplex PCR was the method, and the copy in TCRdb shows in-frame clones only, minus some. The sample lists 130,000 to 150,000 clones, around 83% occurring once. The data originate from a study of T cell responses to AZD1222 COVID-19 vaccine. Study findings and constraints: Two doses of AZD1222 preceded a rise in Spike-specific TCR breadth and depth. Distributed over spike, vaccine-associated CD4 TCRs predominated at 160-218 and 743-854.

V lost 4 bases and J 2 bases, leaving 10 bases between the germline ends. Germline-derived CDR1 and CDR2 are SNHLY and FYNNEI. The CDR3 runs 14 residues. The sequence derives from an adult in good health. The sample consisted of peripheral blood, taken on day 0 of MenACWY control vaccination. The V call is TRBV2, the J call TRBJ2-3; D is uncertain. The CDR3 region is CASSAGTLTDTQYF. The DNA of the CDR3 is TGTGCCAGCAGTGCTGGCACGCTCACAGATACGCAGTATTTT.